This TCR beta chain was retrieved from a study of T cell responses to AZD1222 COVID-19 vaccine. Germline lookup yields CDR1 LNHDA and CDR2 SQIVND (reference sequence). The CDR3 runs to 13 residues. Trimming shortened V by 10 bases and J by 6 bases, and 13 bases separated the two germline ends. Assay: immunoSEQ multiplex PCR; the TCRdb copy retains only in-frame clones and omits some. Among some 120,000 clones listed, around 89% were seen once. Study-level findings and limits: Once two AZD1222 doses were given, Spike-specific TCR breadth and depth went up. Regions 160-218 and 743-854 held dominance among vaccine-associated CD4 TCRs, which spanned spike. It should be noted that donors were predominantly white British and more often female, and clonal diversity was possibly underestimated. The study sampled repertoires only after the peak T cell response.

With respect to this clone: Its antigen is not known.

This clonotype was obtained from an adult in good health. V gene TRBV19 combines with J gene TRBJ1-6, with a possible D match to TRBD1 (5 bases). Material: peripheral blood, obtained on day 0 of AZD1222 vaccination. The CDR3 DNA sequence: TGTGCCACCCGGGACGGATTTAATTCACCCCTCCACTTT. The encoded protein is CATRDGFNSPLHF.